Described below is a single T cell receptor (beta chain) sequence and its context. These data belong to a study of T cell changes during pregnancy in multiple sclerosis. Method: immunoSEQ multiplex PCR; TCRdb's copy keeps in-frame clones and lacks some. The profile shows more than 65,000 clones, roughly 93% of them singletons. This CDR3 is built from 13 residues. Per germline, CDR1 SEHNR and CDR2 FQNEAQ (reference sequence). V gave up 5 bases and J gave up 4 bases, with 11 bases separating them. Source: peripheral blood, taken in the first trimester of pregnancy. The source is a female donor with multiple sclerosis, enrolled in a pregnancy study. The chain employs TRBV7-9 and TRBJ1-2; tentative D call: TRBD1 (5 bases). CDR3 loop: CASSPTDSYGYTF. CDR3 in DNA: TGTGCCAGCAGCCCCACCGACAGCTATGGCTACACCTTC.